The source of this T cell receptor (beta chain) is a study of tumor and adjacent non-tumor tissue in lung cancer. Study-wide results and limits: Tumor tissue had significantly higher TCR diversity than normal lung.

TCRbeta libraries were built with three rounds of nested PCR, modified from ARM-PCR. TCRdb independently ran MiXCR on the multiplex PCR reads; one entry per CDR3 protein. This table has under 100,000 distinct CDR3 sequences, roughly 70% appearing once. This CDR3 spans 17 amino acids. Germline CDR1 and CDR2: SQVTM and ANQGSEA. For this clonotype: Antigen specificity is unknown. A junction end diverges from the germline sequence, so it may reflect a read error.

RNA was extracted from bulk tissue without any cell sorting. The specimen was lung tumor tissue. The TCR sequence derives from a woman between 70 and 85 years old with non-small cell lung cancer. The V gene is TRBV29-1, the J gene TRBJ2-1, with TRBD2 matching over 9 bases. As DNA, the CDR3 is TGCTGCGTCCATAGCCTGGGGGGTAGCGGGGGATATAATGAGCAGTTCTTC. This codes for CCVHSLGGSGGYNEQFF.